These 17 T cell receptor beta chains were all obtained from the same sample, sequenced in a study of blood T cell repertoires in COVID-19. The protocol was immunoSEQ multiplex PCR, while the TCRdb copy is restricted to in-frame clones and leaves out a portion. The sample has some 170,000 clones; approximately 84% are singletons. The sequencing sample was made of peripheral blood. The receptors originated from a man between 40 and 49 years old with acute or convalescent COVID-19.

The chain joins TRBV19 to TRBJ1-4; D might be TRBD1 (5 bases). With 7 bases removed from V and 0 bases from J, the gap between germline ends came to 21 bases. Germline V gene data show CDR1 as LNHDA and CDR2 as SQIVND (reference sequence). There are 18 residues in the CDR3. CDR3 bases: TGTGCCAGTAAGGCGGTTTGGGGCAGCGTTGCAACTAATGAAAAACTGTTTTTT. It specifies CASKAVWGSVATNEKLFF.

The CDR3: CASAPRTGYDEQFF. CDR3 coding DNA: TGTGCTAGTGCCCCGCGGACAGGGTACGATGAGCAGTTCTTC. V is TRBV12-5 and J is TRBJ2-1; TRBD1 matches at 8 bases. The J segment lost 8 bases and the V segment lost 7 bases, leaving 10 bases of the junction unmatched. The CDR3 is 14 residues long. Germline V gives CDR1 LGHNT, CDR2 FRNRAP.

The chain recombines TRBV15 with TRBJ1-5, with TRBD1 identical over 7 bases. V lost 5 bases, J lost 7 bases, and 5 bases stayed unmatched. Germline V gene lookup returns CDR1 LNHNV and CDR2 YYDKDF (reference sequence). The CDR3 runs 13 residues. Written as DNA, the CDR3 is TGTGCCACCAGCGGACAGGCTGACCAGCCCCAGCATTTT. Its protein product is CATSGQADQPQHF.

CDR3 bases: TGCGCCAGCAGCCAAGAAACAGGGGGCTTTTATGGCTACACCTTC. It translates to CASSQETGGFYGYTF. The genes are TRBV4-3 and TRBJ1-2, with 9 nucleotides matching TRBD1. V was pared by 0 bases and J by 5 bases, with 4 bases of the junction left unmatched. Germline V gene data show CDR1 as LGHNA and CDR2 as YSLEER. The CDR3 length is 15 residues.

The rearrangement links TRBV5-1 to TRBJ2-1; 7 nucleotides agree with TRBD2. The ends lost 3 bases at V and 2 bases at J; junction bases unmatched: 11. In germline, CDR1 is SGHRS, CDR2 YFSETQ. The CDR3 loop spans 17 amino acids. The CDR3 DNA reads TGCGCCAGCAGCTCGGAACCGGGACTATCCGCCTACAATGAGCAGTTCTTC. Translating it yields CASSSEPGLSAYNEQFF.

V usage is TRBV19 and J usage is TRBJ2-5, with a weak D call TRBD2 (5 bases). CDR3 length: 13 amino acids. Germline CDR1 LNHDA, CDR2 SQIVND (reference sequence). Trimming cost V 7 bases and J 1 base, with 10 bases left between them. The CDR3 sequence is CASKAGVQETQYF. CDR3 nucleotide sequence: TGTGCCAGTAAGGCCGGGGTCCAAGAGACCCAGTACTTC. The full variable domain, in which reference TRBV19 and TRBJ2-5 provide the parts outside the CDR3, is DGGITQSPKYLFRKEGQNVTLSCEQNLNHDAMYWYRQDPGQGLRLIYYSQIVNDFQKGDIAEGYSVSREKKESFPLTVTSAQKNPTAFYLCASKAGVQETQYFGPGTRLLVL.

This chain links TRBV6-4 with TRBJ1-2; 7 nucleotides agree with TRBD1. The V gene end was trimmed by 2 bases and the J gene end by 8 bases; junction bases not matched to a gene: 5. The CDR3 covers 13 residues. CDR1 MRHNA and CDR2 SNTAGT come from the germline V gene. The CDR3 here is CASSDGRGTGYTF. The CDR3 DNA reads as TGTGCCAGCAGTGACGGCAGGGGGACGGGCTACACCTTC.

This clone came up a few times. V is TRBV4-1 and J is TRBJ2-3; D is ambiguous. The CDR3 is 14 residues long. V dropped 4 bases and J dropped 3 bases, with 11 bases sitting between them. CDR1 and CDR2 from the germline V gene are MGHRA and YSYEKL. The CDR3 bases are TGCGCCAGCAGCCCCGCCGAGACAACAGATACGCAGTATTTT. Translation gives CASSPAETTDTQYF.

V gene TRBV5-1 combines with J gene TRBJ2-1, with D possibly TRBD2 on 6 matching bases. The germline gives CDR1 SGHRS, CDR2 YFSETQ. This CDR3 is built from 14 residues. V lost 4 bases, J lost 5 bases, and 13 bases lay in between. CDR3 in amino acids: CASSPTSNNNEQFF. The CDR3 DNA reads as TGCGCCAGCAGCCCGACTAGTAATAACAATGAGCAGTTCTTC.

This chain uses TRBV10-3 with TRBJ1-1; D remains unclear. This CDR3 is built from 15 residues. V lost 6 bases and J lost 6, with 20 bases in between. Germline V gene data show CDR1 as ENHRY and CDR2 as SYGVKD. The CDR3 region has the DNA TGTGCCATCAGAGCTTCAGTTCCGGGAGGGCCTGAAGCTTTCTTT. Translated: CAIRASVPGGPEAFF.

V and J are TRBV27 and TRBJ1-5, with D maybe TRBD1 (6 bases). V lost 3 bases to trimming and J lost 3 bases, with 12 bases between them. The CDR3 is 15 amino acids. CDR1 and CDR2 from the germline V gene are MNHEY and SMNVEV (reference sequence). CDR3 sequence (DNA): TGTGCCAGCAGTTTGGACAGTGGGTCCAATCAGCCCCAGCATTTT. This translates into CASSLDSGSNQPQHF.

This chain links TRBV18 with TRBJ1-2, with 10 positions matching TRBD1. Germline V gene data show CDR1 as KGHSH and CDR2 as LQKENI. The junction had 14 bases not matched to a gene; V was cut back by 6 bases and J by 4 bases. The CDR3 totals 17 residues. The DNA of the CDR3 is TGTGCCAGCTCGGGGCCCCCGACAGGGGGCGTCAGCTATGGCTACACCTTC. This translates into CASSGPPTGGVSYGYTF.

J is TRBJ1-3 and V is TRBV7-2, with 8 bases that match TRBD1. This CDR3 has 15 amino acids. Losses at the gene ends were 1 base for V and 2 bases for J; bases not matched to a gene: 1. Germline CDR1 is SGHTA and CDR2 is FQGNSA. CDR3 nucleotide sequence: TGTGCCAGCAGCTTAGGGGACAGGACTGGAAACACCATATATTTT. Encoded protein: CASSLGDRTGNTIYF.

The chain employs TRBV27 and TRBJ1-6, with D possibly TRBD1 on 5 matching bases. CDR3 length: 18 residues. CDR1 and CDR2 (germline): MNHEY, SMNVEV (reference sequence). Trimming pared 1 base from V and 0 bases from J, leaving 13 bases between. Here the CDR3 reads CASSLFLGGSSYNSPLHF. CDR3 in DNA: TGTGCCAGCAGTTTATTCTTGGGGGGATCCTCCTATAATTCACCCCTCCACTTT.

The CDR3: CASSPRQPSPYEQYF. CDR3 DNA: TGTGCCAGCTCTCCAAGACAGCCCTCCCCCTACGAGCAGTACTTC. V is TRBV6-5 and J is TRBJ2-7; tentatively, D is TRBD1 (5 bases). Trimming took off 8 bases at V and 2 bases at J, with 19 bases between the two ends. The germline CDR1 and CDR2 sequences are MNHEY and SVGAGI. The CDR3 sequence is 15 residues long.

The J gene is TRBJ2-2, the V gene TRBV19, with TRBD2 matching 13 bases. Trimming cost V 9 bases and J 8 bases; bases outside gene matches: 18. The CDR3 spans 18 residues. Germline CDR1 and CDR2: LNHDA and SQIVND (reference sequence). This chain's CDR3 is CASSIPGLAGAGVGELFF. As DNA, the CDR3 is TGTGCCAGCAGCATTCCCGGACTAGCGGGGGCCGGGGTTGGGGAGCTGTTTTTT.

The CDR3 loop is CASSASTSSQETQYF. CDR3 nucleotide sequence: TGTGCCAGCAGCGCCTCGACTAGCTCACAAGAGACCCAGTACTTC. The chain has TRBV7-6 and TRBJ2-5; TRBD2 matches 7 bases. J was trimmed by 2 bases and V by 5 bases; bases with no gene match: 8. CDR3 length equals 15 residues. CDR1 and CDR2 from the germline V gene are SGHVS and FNYEAQ.